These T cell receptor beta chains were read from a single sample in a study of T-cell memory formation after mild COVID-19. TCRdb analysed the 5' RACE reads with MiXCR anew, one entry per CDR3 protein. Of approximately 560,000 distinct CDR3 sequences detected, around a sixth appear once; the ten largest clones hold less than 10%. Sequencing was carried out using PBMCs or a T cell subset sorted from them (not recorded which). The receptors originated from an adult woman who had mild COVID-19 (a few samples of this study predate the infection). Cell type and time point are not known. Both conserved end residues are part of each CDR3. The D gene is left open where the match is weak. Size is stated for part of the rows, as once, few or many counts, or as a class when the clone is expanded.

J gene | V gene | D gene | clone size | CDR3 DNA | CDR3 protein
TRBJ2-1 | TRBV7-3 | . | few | TGTGCCAGCAGCTCGCAGTCTTTATACAATGAGCAGTTCTTC | CASSSQSLYNEQFF
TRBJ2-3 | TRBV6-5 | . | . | TGTGCCAGCAGTTACGATTGGCTGACATCTAGCACAGATACGCAGTATTTT | CASSYDWLTSSTDTQYF
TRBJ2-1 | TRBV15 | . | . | TGTGCCACCAGCAGAGATAAAGCGAGTTACAATGAGCAGTTCTTC | CATSRDKASYNEQFF
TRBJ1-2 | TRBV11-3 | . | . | TGTGCCAGCAGAATGGCAGGGGCATATGGCTACACCTTC | CASRMAGAYGYTF
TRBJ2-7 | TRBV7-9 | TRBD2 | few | TGTGCCAGCGAAGGGACTAGCGGGTTCTACGAGCAGTACTTC | CASEGTSGFYEQYF
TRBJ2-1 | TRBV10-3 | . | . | TGTGCCATCAGTGATTTGGAACCCCCGGTCAGCAATGAGCAGTTCTTC | CAISDLEPPVSNEQFF
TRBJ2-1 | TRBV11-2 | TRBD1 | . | TGTGCCAGCAGCTTAAGGCCGACAGGGCCGAGCTCCTACAATGAGCAGTTCTTC | CASSLRPTGPSSYNEQFF
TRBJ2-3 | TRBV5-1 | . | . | TGCGCCAGCAAAAGCACAGATACGCAGTATTTT | CASKSTDTQYF
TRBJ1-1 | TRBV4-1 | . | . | TGCGCCAGCAGCCAAGTTTTTAGCAACGGAAGGGGGACTGAAGCTTTCTTT | CASSQVFSNGRGTEAFF
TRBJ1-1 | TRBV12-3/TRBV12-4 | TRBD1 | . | TGTGCCAGCAAACCGGGACAGGGGTGGTTGGCTGAAGCTTTCTTT | CASKPGQGWLAEAFF
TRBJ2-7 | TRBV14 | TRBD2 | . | TGTGCCAGCAGCCAGGGTCTAGCGGGCCCCTACGAGCAGTACTTC | CASSQGLAGPYEQYF
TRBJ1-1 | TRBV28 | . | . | TGTGCCAGCAGTTCTATATCCCCCCCAGGGACGAACACTGAAGCTTTCTTT | CASSSISPPGTNTEAFF
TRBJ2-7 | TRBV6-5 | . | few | TGTGCCAGCGGAGGACTCGGCGGGGACGAGCAGTACTTC | CASGGLGGDEQYF
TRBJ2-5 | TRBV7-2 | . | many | TGTGCCAGCAGCTTCAAAGGCGTGGAGGCTAGCGTACAAGAGACCCAGTACTTC | CASSFKGVEASVQETQYF
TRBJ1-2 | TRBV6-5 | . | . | TGTGCCAGCAGTCCGTCGGAGGGCCGCGGTGGCTACACCTTC | CASSPSEGRGGYTF
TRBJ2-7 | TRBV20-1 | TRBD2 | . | TGCAGTGCGAAGGGCCCCGGGGAGGGATCCTACGAGCAGTACTTC | CSAKGPGEGSYEQYF
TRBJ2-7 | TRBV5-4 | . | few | TGTGCCAGCAGCTTGGCCAGGGGTACTTACTACGAGCAGTACTTC | CASSLARGTYYEQYF
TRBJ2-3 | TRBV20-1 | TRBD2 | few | TGCAGTGCTAACCCGGGACTAGCGGGAACCACAGATACGCAGTATTTT | CSANPGLAGTTDTQYF
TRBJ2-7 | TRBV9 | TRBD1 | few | TGTGCCAGCAGCCTCCCGCCAGGGGGTACCTACGAGCAGTACTTC | CASSLPPGGTYEQYF
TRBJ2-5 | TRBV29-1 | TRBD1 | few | TGCAGCGTTGAAGTTGGACAGGGGCAGACCCAGTACTTC | CSVEVGQGQTQYF
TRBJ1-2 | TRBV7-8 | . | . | TGTGCCAGCAGCGATCATGAGACCTATAACTATGGCTACACCTTC | CASSDHETYNYGYTF
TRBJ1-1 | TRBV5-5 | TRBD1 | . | TGTGCCAGCAGCTTTCACTCGACAGGGGTCACTGAAGCTTTCTTT | CASSFHSTGVTEAFF
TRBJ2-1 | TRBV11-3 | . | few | TGTGCCAGCAGCCGAGATCGTATAAATGAGCAGTTCTTC | CASSRDRINEQFF
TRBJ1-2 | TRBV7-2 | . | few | TGTGCCAGCAGCTATGGCGGGGGCGGAAACTATGGCTACACCTTC | CASSYGGGGNYGYTF